One T cell receptor (beta chain) is described in this entry. Antigen: not known. This sample is part of a study of T cell repertoires in cytomegalovirus infection. Across the whole study: Matching HLA type and CMV infection were both indicated by public TCR beta signatures.

After removal of 8 bases from V and 2 bases from J, the junction contained 8 bases not matched to a gene. The CDR3 consists of 14 residues. TCRdb re-analysed the reads in MiXCR, keeping a single row per CDR3 protein. The table includes roughly 990,000 distinct CDR3 sequences, around 31% detected once. The source is a human donor in good health (CMV status not recorded). Some clones in this sample may be carry-over from other donors' samples. Source: cultured CD8+ T cells from PBMCs, taken from culture after CMV antigen stimulation. The chain couples TRBV12-3 or TRBV12-4 to TRBJ2-5; TRBD1 matches at 7 bases. CDR3 amino acids: CASGTSGQQETQYF. In nucleotides, the CDR3 is TGTGCCAGCGGGACGTCGGGACAGCAAGAGACCCAGTACTTC.